A single TCR beta chain is shown here with its context. The CDR3 spans 14 residues. CDR1 and CDR2 from the germline V gene are SGHVS and FQNEAQ. V trimming: 5 bases; J trimming: 1 base; junction bases outside the gene matches: 1. TCRdb's table, derived via immunoSEQ multiplex PCR, lists solely in-frame clones and lacks some. This table has some 250,000 clones, roughly 83% appearing once. This sample stems from a study of blood T cell repertoires in COVID-19. Study context: COVID-19 samples from acute and convalescent phases originated in the United States, Italy and Spain. Sample material is recorded as cDNA or gDNA derived from T cells, B-cell-depleted T cells, or PBMCs.

The sample was peripheral blood. The V and J genes are TRBV7-8 and TRBJ2-2; 7 bases are shared with TRBD2. The clonotype originates from an elderly woman with acute or convalescent COVID-19. The CDR3 nucleotides read TGTGCCAGCAGCCCGGGGGGGAACACCGGGGAGCTGTTTTTT. Translation gives CASSPGGNTGELFF.